These 27 T cell receptor beta chains originate from one sample sequenced in a study of CD8 T cells in Susac syndrome. Random-hexamer reverse transcription was applied to about 0.45 to 1 ug RNA. TCRdb re-called the immunoSEQ multiplex PCR reads with MiXCR, one entry per CDR3 protein. The data contain around 150,000 distinct CDR3 sequences, just under 95% of them singletons. Sequencing was done on a sample of CD4+ T cells from PBMCs. The receptors originated from a human donor in good health.

The chain carries TRBV6-5 and TRBJ2-1; weak D call: TRBD2 (5 bases). The CDR3 is 16 residues long. The V and J ends lost 2 bases and 7 bases respectively, with 18 bases between them. CDR1 is MNHEY and CDR2 is SVGAGI in the germline V gene. The chain's CDR3 is CASSYRWRGGENEQFF. CDR3 bases: TGTGCCAGCAGTTACCGCTGGCGCGGTGGGGAGAATGAGCAGTTCTTC.

This clonotype was counted a single time. This rearrangement joins TRBV29-1 to TRBJ1-2; D perhaps matches TRBD1 (5 bases). This CDR3 is built from 13 residues. Looked up from germline, CDR1 is SQVTM and CDR2 is ANQGSEA. The V gene lost 6 bases and the J gene lost 0 bases, with 11 bases spanning the gap. CDR3 loop: CSVPGYANYGYTF. The CDR3, as DNA: TGCAGCGTACCAGGGTACGCTAACTATGGCTACACCTTC.

The chain joins TRBV5-1 to TRBJ2-5; 8 nucleotides line up with TRBD1. With V trimmed by 3 bases and J by 4 bases, 8 bases remained unmatched. Per the germline V gene, CDR1 is SGHRS and CDR2 is YFSETQ. The CDR3 runs to 15 residues. The CDR3 protein is CASSSIQGGGETQYF. CDR3 coding DNA: TGCGCCAGCAGCTCGATACAGGGGGGTGGAGAGACCCAGTACTTC. The entire variable domain, with the rest obtained from reference TRBV5-1 and TRBJ2-5, is as follows: KAGVTQTPRYLIKTRGQQVTLSCSPISGHRSVSWYQQTPGQGLQFLFEYFSETQRNKGNFPGRFSGRQFSNSRSEMNVSTLELGDSALYLCASSSIQGGGETQYFGPGTRLLVL.

V gene TRBV7-2 combines with J gene TRBJ2-5; no clear D gene. Trimming cost V 5 bases and J 2 bases, with 12 bases left between them. Per germline, CDR1 SGHTA and CDR2 FQGNSA. CDR3 length: 14 residues. The CDR3 region is CASSPRSVQETQYF. As DNA, the CDR3 is TGTGCCAGCAGCCCCCGGTCCGTTCAAGAGACCCAGTACTTC.

The J gene is TRBJ1-2, the V gene TRBV29-1; D is unclear. Germline lookup yields CDR1 SQVTM and CDR2 ANQGSEA. This CDR3 comprises 12 residues. V lost 2 bases and J lost 2, with 6 bases in between. This chain's CDR3 is CSVERQNYGYTF. In DNA form, the CDR3 reads TGCAGCGTTGAAAGGCAGAACTATGGCTACACCTTC.

This CDR3 is CASSPPALGDEQYF. CDR3 nucleotide sequence: TGTGCCAGCAGCCCACCCGCATTGGGCGACGAGCAGTACTTC. This chain uses TRBV7-3 with TRBJ2-7; D is uncertain. Germline CDR1 SGHTA, CDR2 FQGTGA. This CDR3 has 14 residues. V was trimmed by 5 bases and J by 5 bases, leaving 16 bases between them.

This sequence joins TRBV20-1 and TRBJ2-2, with 7 bases that match TRBD2. Germline CDR1 and CDR2: DFQATT and SNEGSKA (reference sequence). After removal of 3 bases from V and 0 bases from J, the junction contained 7 bases not matched to a gene. The CDR3 loop spans 16 amino acids. In DNA, the CDR3 is TGCAGTGCTAGGGGTCTAGCGGAATCGAACACCGGGGAGCTGTTTTTT. Its protein product is CSARGLAESNTGELFF.

This clonotype has only one observation. V and J are TRBV20-1 and TRBJ2-2; 9 positions match TRBD1. The CDR3 covers 14 residues. Germline loops: CDR1 DFQATT, CDR2 SNEGSKA (reference sequence). The V gene end was trimmed by 6 bases and the J gene end by 2 bases; junction bases not matched to a gene: 4. The CDR3 spells CSAPGQGNTGELFF. DNA of the CDR3: TGCAGTGCGCCGGGACAGGGTAACACCGGGGAGCTGTTTTTT.

The chain links TRBV24-1 to TRBJ2-1; D unclear. Germline V CDR1 and CDR2: KGHDR, SFDVKD. This CDR3 contains 16 residues. V gave up 4 bases and J gave up 0 bases, with 12 bases separating them. As DNA, the CDR3 is TGTGCCACCAGTGACAAAGGACGGTCCTCCTACAATGAGCAGTTCTTC. Amino acids: CATSDKGRSSYNEQFF.

V and J are TRBV7-2 and TRBJ2-2, with 7 bases aligning to TRBD1. The CDR3 is made up of 17 amino acids. V lost 2 bases to trimming and J lost 7 bases; unmatched junction nucleotides: 13. Germline V gene data show CDR1 as SGHTA and CDR2 as FQGNSA. The CDR3 nucleotides are TGTGCCAGCAGCTTACGATGGGGGACAGTGAATCGCGGGGAGCTGTTTTTT. The encoded protein is CASSLRWGTVNRGELFF. The variable domain in full, completed from reference TRBV7-2 and TRBJ2-2, reads GAGVSQSPSNKVTEKGKDVELRCDPISGHTALYWYRQSLGQGLEFLIYFQGNSAPDKSGLPSDRFSAERTGGSVSTLTIQRTQQEDSAVYLCASSLRWGTVNRGELFFGEGSRLTVL.

This chain links TRBV5-1 with TRBJ1-5; TRBD1 matches 10 bases. In germline, CDR1 is SGHRS, CDR2 YFSETQ. After removal of 4 bases from V and 3 bases from J, the junction contained 4 bases not matched to a gene. The CDR3 runs 15 residues. The CDR3 region is CASSPGQGNNQPQHF. CDR3 coding DNA: TGCGCCAGCAGCCCGGGACAGGGGAACAATCAGCCCCAGCATTTT.

The chain is built from TRBV20-1 and TRBJ2-1; D assignment may be TRBD1 or TRBD2 (5 bases each). V was shortened by 5 bases and J by 1 base, with 9 bases between the two germline ends. The CDR3 contains 13 residues. Germline V gene data show CDR1 as DFQATT and CDR2 as SNEGSKA (reference sequence). CDR3 sequence (DNA): TGCAGTGCTGGGGACCCGTCCTACAATGAGCAGTTCTTC. Its translation is CSAGDPSYNEQFF.

Here the CDR3 DNA reads TGCAGTGCTAGAGTCCCACTCGGCGGGGGGAACACCGGGGAGCTGTTTTTT. Translating it yields CSARVPLGGGNTGELFF. The rearrangement uses TRBV20-1 and TRBJ2-2; TRBD2 matches 7 bases. The J segment lost 1 base and the V segment lost 1 base, leaving 9 bases of the junction unmatched. Germline CDR1 DFQATT, CDR2 SNEGSKA (reference sequence). This CDR3 spans 17 amino acids.

This chain uses TRBV27 with TRBJ2-4; TRBD1 matches at 11 bases. The CDR3 spans 16 residues. Trimming took 4 bases from V and 6 from J; bases not matched to a gene: 8. Per germline, CDR1 MNHEY and CDR2 SMNVEV (reference sequence). CDR3 DNA: TGTGCCAGCAGTTCATGGGAGGGACAGGGGGGAAACATTCAGTACTTC. It specifies CASSSWEGQGGNIQYF.

The genes are TRBV4-1 and TRBJ2-1, with D perhaps being TRBD1 or TRBD2 (5 bases each). Germline CDR1 MGHRA, CDR2 YSYEKL. V was trimmed by 2 bases and J by 5 bases, leaving 16 bases between them. The CDR3 has 16 residues. The CDR3 sequence is CASSQPGTPRNNEQFF. CDR3 DNA: TGCGCCAGCAGCCAACCCGGGACGCCCAGAAACAATGAGCAGTTCTTC.

This chain connects TRBV5-6 to TRBJ2-3, with TRBD2 matching 11 bases. This CDR3 has 14 residues. Germline V lookup: CDR1 SGHDT, CDR2 YYEEEE. The junction had 7 bases not matched to a gene; V was cut back by 2 bases and J by 11 bases. The CDR3 reads CASSFTSGGVLQYF. In DNA form, the CDR3 reads TGTGCCAGCAGCTTTACTAGCGGGGGCGTCCTGCAGTATTTT.

The chain has TRBV20-1 and TRBJ1-6, with TRBD1 matching over 7 bases. There are 14 residues in the CDR3. The J segment lost 5 bases and the V segment lost 3 bases, leaving 4 bases of the junction unmatched. Per the germline V gene, CDR1 is DFQATT and CDR2 is SNEGSKA (reference sequence). For the CDR3, the DNA is TGCAGTGCTAGGGGGGGACAGCATAATTCACCCCTCCACTTT. Translating it yields CSARGGQHNSPLHF.

CDR3 coding DNA: TGTGCCAGCAGCTCACCCGGGACAGGGGGTTTAGAACTGTTTTTT. Amino acids: CASSSPGTGGLELFF. V and J are TRBV7-2 and TRBJ1-4; 11 bases line up with TRBD1. CDR1 is SGHTA and CDR2 is FQGNSA in the germline V gene. The CDR3 sequence is 15 residues long. Losses at the gene ends were 4 bases for V and 12 bases for J; bases not matched to a gene: 10.

The rearrangement joins TRBV6-6 to TRBJ2-1, with D uncertain. Germline V gene lookup returns CDR1 MNHNY and CDR2 SVGAGI (reference sequence). The length of the CDR3 is 13 residues. V shed 7 bases and J shed 5 bases, with 12 bases lying between them. CDR3 DNA sequence: TGTGCCAGCACCCCGGGCCCGAACAATGAGCAGTTCTTC. This translates into CASTPGPNNEQFF.

The chain links TRBV29-1 to TRBJ2-1; the D is unclear. The CDR3 spans 15 residues. V lost 4 bases and J lost 0, with 13 bases in between. Germline lookup yields CDR1 SQVTM and CDR2 ANQGSEA. The DNA of the CDR3 is TGCAGCGTTGTGTGGTGGTCACACTCCTACAATGAGCAGTTCTTC. It codes for CSVVWWSHSYNEQFF.

The CDR3: CASSQDATGTYEQYF. The CDR3 DNA sequence: TGTGCCAGCAGCCAAGATGCTACGGGTACCTACGAGCAGTACTTC. The chain is built from TRBV3-1 and TRBJ2-7, with D hard to call. This CDR3 contains 15 residues. V was cut by 0 bases and J by 2 bases, with 11 bases left in between. CDR1 LGHDT and CDR2 YNNKEL come from the germline V gene (reference sequence).

The V and J genes are TRBV7-2 and TRBJ2-3; 13 bases align to TRBD2. V shed 5 bases and J 4 bases; nucleotides not matched to a gene: 6. The CDR3 loop spans 16 amino acids. CDR1 and CDR2 (germline): SGHTA, FQGNSA. As DNA, the CDR3 is TGTGCCAGCAGCCTGGGACTAGCGGGAAATGCAGATACGCAGTATTTT. It codes for CASSLGLAGNADTQYF.

The chain carries TRBV20-1 and TRBJ1-5; TRBD1 matches 12 bases. Germline V gives CDR1 DFQATT, CDR2 SNEGSKA (reference sequence). Losses at the gene ends were 6 bases for V and 5 bases for J; bases not matched to a gene: 5. CDR3 length: 14 residues. CDR3 bases: TGCAGTGCCCGCGGGACAGGGGGCGATCAGCCCCAGCATTTT. It specifies CSARGTGGDQPQHF.

This clonotype appeared once. The chain uses TRBV18 and TRBJ1-2; 9 bases match TRBD1. The CDR3 extends over 14 amino acids. Trimming removed 4 bases from V and 6 bases from J; junction bases left unmatched: 6. CDR1 is KGHSH, CDR2 LQKENI, per germline. The CDR3 is CASSRGQGMDGYTF. CDR3 nucleotide sequence: TGTGCCAGCTCACGCGGACAGGGGATGGATGGCTACACCTTC.

J is TRBJ2-3 and V is TRBV7-3; possible D gene TRBD2, 5 bases. There are 15 residues in the CDR3. Germline V gives CDR1 SGHTA, CDR2 FQGTGA. V shed 1 base and J shed 2 bases, with 10 bases lying between them. In nucleotides, the CDR3 is TGTGCCAGCAGCTTAAAATCCGGGAACACAGATACGCAGTATTTT. It specifies CASSLKSGNTDTQYF.

This clonotype was seen a single time. The chain combines TRBV6-2 or TRBV6-3 with TRBJ2-1, with 15 bases aligning to TRBD2. The CDR3 runs to 14 residues. Trimming removed 6 bases from V and 15 bases from J; junction bases left unmatched: 9. The germline V gene has CDR1 MNHEY and CDR2 SVGEGT. The CDR3 spells CASSPGTSGGPLFF. The CDR3 DNA is TGTGCCAGCAGCCCCGGGACTAGCGGGGGGCCCCTGTTCTTC.

The chain combines TRBV7-2 with TRBJ2-5, with 8 bases fitting TRBD1. The CDR3 consists of 16 residues. V shed 4 bases, J shed 2 bases, and the junction held 9 bases outside the gene matches. Germline assignment: CDR1 SGHTA and CDR2 FQGNSA. CDR3 region: CASSSGQGVVQETQYF. In DNA form, the CDR3 reads TGTGCCAGCAGCTCCGGACAGGGAGTGGTTCAAGAGACCCAGTACTTC.